Below, 21 T cell receptor beta chains from the same sample are listed, as sequenced in a study of blood T cell repertoires in COVID-19. Libraries were prepared by immunoSEQ multiplex PCR; TCRdb keeps only in-frame clonotypes and omits some of them. The data hold fewer than 200,000 clones, with less than 85% observed a single time. The sample comprised PBMCs or T cells enriched from blood (not recorded which). These receptors all come from a woman between 45 and 60 years old who had recovered from COVID-19.

The V call is TRBV2, the J call TRBJ1-3; no clear D. The CDR3 contains 16 residues. Looked up from germline, CDR1 is SNHLY and CDR2 is FYNNEI. Deletions cut 3 bases from V and 0 bases from J, with 12 bases between. CDR3 protein: CASSENSLLSGNTIYF. The CDR3 DNA reads TGTGCCAGCAGTGAGAACAGCCTCCTCTCTGGAAACACCATATATTTT.

V and J are TRBV19 and TRBJ1-5; TRBD1 aligns across 10 bases. The germline V gene encodes CDR1 LNHDA and CDR2 SQIVND (reference sequence). With V trimmed by 5 bases and J by 6 bases, 19 bases remained unmatched. The CDR3 is made up of 19 amino acids. The chain's CDR3 is CASSGPGTGALSGVQPQHF. CDR3 bases: TGTGCCAGTAGTGGTCCGGGGACAGGGGCGTTATCCGGTGTTCAGCCCCAGCATTTT.

This clone was observed a few times. The V call is TRBV5-4, the J call TRBJ1-4; 8 bases fit TRBD1. Trimming took 3 bases from V and 5 from J; bases not matched to a gene: 3. From germline, CDR1 is SGHNT and CDR2 YYREEE (reference sequence). The CDR3 covers 14 residues. CDR3 loop: CASSSGGENEKLFF. The CDR3 DNA sequence: TGTGCCAGCAGCTCAGGGGGCGAAAATGAAAAACTGTTTTTT.

The CDR3 loop reads CASSSRDSEAKNIQYF. The CDR3 DNA is TGTGCCAGCAGCTCCCGGGACAGTGAAGCCAAAAACATTCAGTACTTC. The chain joins TRBV7-2 to TRBJ2-4; 7 nucleotides agree with TRBD1. Germline lookup yields CDR1 SGHTA and CDR2 FQGNSA. The CDR3 is 16 residues long. J gave up 0 bases and V 4 bases, and 6 bases lay outside the gene matches. Combining the CDR3 with reference TRBV7-2 and TRBJ2-4 gives the whole variable domain GAGVSQSPSNKVTEKGKDVELRCDPISGHTALYWYRQSLGQGLEFLIYFQGNSAPDKSGLPSDRFSAERTGGSVSTLTIQRTQQEDSAVYLCASSSRDSEAKNIQYFGAGTRLSVL.

The rearrangement uses TRBV4-1 and TRBJ1-1, with D unresolved. V dropped 4 bases and J dropped 3 bases, with 12 bases sitting between them. Germline V lookup: CDR1 MGHRA, CDR2 YSYEKL. The CDR3 contains 14 residues. CDR3 sequence reads: CASSLSGPDTEAFF. The CDR3 region has the DNA TGCGCCAGCAGCCTCTCAGGCCCGGACACTGAAGCTTTCTTT.

The chain recombines TRBV7-2 with TRBJ2-2; possible D gene TRBD2, 7 bases. V shed 2 bases and J shed 6 bases, with 13 bases lying between them. The CDR3 has 15 amino acids. Germline V lookup: CDR1 SGHTA, CDR2 FQGNSA. CDR3 loop: CASSLLGGAAGELFF. The CDR3 coding sequence is TGTGCCAGCAGCTTATTGGGGGGGGCGGCCGGGGAGCTGTTTTTT.

This chain connects TRBV6-6 to TRBJ1-6, with D perhaps matching TRBD1 (5 bases). V was shortened by 0 bases and J by 7 bases, with 13 bases between the two germline ends. The germline gives CDR1 MNHNY, CDR2 SVGAGI (reference sequence). This CDR3 has 16 amino acids. CDR3: CASSYSVGDKNSPLHF. The CDR3 coding sequence is TGTGCCAGCAGTTACTCGGTAGGGGATAAGAATTCACCCCTCCACTTT.

This rearrangement joins TRBV11-2 to TRBJ1-2; D is undetermined. V dropped 1 base and J dropped 8 bases, with 11 bases sitting between them. Germline CDR1 SGHAT, CDR2 FQNNGV. The CDR3 has 13 residues. In DNA, the CDR3 is TGTGCCAGCAGCTTAGGCGCTCTGTACGGCTACACCTTC. Its translation is CASSLGALYGYTF. The entire variable domain, with the rest obtained from reference TRBV11-2 and TRBJ1-2, is as follows: EAGVAQSPRYKIIEKRQSVAFWCNPISGHATLYWYQQILGQGPKLLIQFQNNGVVDDSQLPKDRFSAERLKGVDSTLKIQPAKLEDSAVYLCASSLGALYGYTFGSGTRLTVV.

J is TRBJ2-6 and V is TRBV30; 7 bases align to TRBD2. J lost 0 bases, V lost 2 bases, and 4 bases had no gene match. CDR1 is GTSNPN, CDR2 SVGIG, per germline (reference sequence). CDR3 length: 16 amino acids. The CDR3 sequence is CAWSRTGGSGANVLTF. The CDR3 nucleotides read TGTGCCTGGAGTCGGACGGGGGGCTCTGGGGCCAACGTCCTGACTTTC.

This clone came up once. The chain combines TRBV7-6 with TRBJ2-1; 16 bases fit TRBD2. The CDR3 contains 21 residues. The J segment lost 8 bases and the V segment lost 5 bases, leaving 21 bases of the junction unmatched. From germline, CDR1 is SGHVS and CDR2 FNYEAQ. CDR3 DNA: TGTGCCAGCAGCCCGTCCCCGGGACTAGCGGGAGGGCCCGTCCTACGGTATGAGCAGTTCTTC. It translates to CASSPSPGLAGGPVLRYEQFF.

The chain couples TRBV11-2 to TRBJ2-7, with 8 bases aligning to TRBD2. This CDR3 comprises 13 residues. Germline CDR1 reads SGHAT; CDR2 reads FQNNGV. Unmatched junction bases numbered 2, after V lost 5 bases and J lost 2 bases. The CDR3, as DNA: TGTGCCAGCAGCGGGACTAGAGCCTACGAGCAGTACGTC. Amino acids: CASSGTRAYEQYV.

V gene TRBV7-2 combines with J gene TRBJ2-7; 7 nucleotides line up with TRBD1. V lost 3 bases and J lost 0; bases outside the gene matches: 2. There are 14 residues in the CDR3. CDR1 and CDR2 (germline): SGHTA, FQGNSA. The CDR3 nucleotides read TGTGCCAGCAGCTTGGGACAGTACTCCTACGAGCAGTACGTC. This encodes CASSLGQYSYEQYV.

V usage is TRBV19 and J usage is TRBJ1-5, with a weak D call TRBD1 (5 bases). Per germline, CDR1 LNHDA and CDR2 SQIVND (reference sequence). Deletions cut 6 bases from V and 2 bases from J, with 14 bases between. This CDR3 contains 15 residues. CDR3 protein: CASSPQGGGNQPQHF. The DNA of the CDR3 is TGTGCCAGTAGCCCCCAGGGAGGGGGCAATCAGCCCCAGCATTTT.

The sample holds a few counts of this clone. One end of the junction is discordant with germline, which a read error may explain. The chain uses TRBV4-1 and TRBJ2-1; 9 bases are a match to TRBD2. Germline loops: CDR1 MGHRA, CDR2 YSYEKL. This CDR3 spans 13 amino acids. CDR3 bases: TGCGCCAGCAGCTTCACTCTAGCGGGGACTCCGCTCTTC. It encodes CASSFTLAGTPLF.

The chain joins TRBV9 to TRBJ2-3, with D perhaps TRBD1 (5 bases). Germline V gene sequence: CDR1 SGDLS, CDR2 YYNGEE. The CDR3 sequence is 14 residues long. Trimming took off 3 bases at V and 0 bases at J, with 8 bases between the two ends. Here the CDR3 reads CASSGTMSTDTQYF. For the CDR3, the DNA is TGTGCCAGCAGCGGGACAATGAGCACAGATACGCAGTATTTT. The full variable domain, its missing parts supplied by reference TRBV9 and TRBJ2-3, is DSGVTQTPKHLITATGQRVTLRCSPRSGDLSVYWYQQSLDQGLQFLIQYYNGEERAKGNILERFSAQQFPDLHSELNLSSLELGDSALYFCASSGTMSTDTQYFGPGTRLTVL.

The chain uses TRBV19 and TRBJ1-4; D might be TRBD1 (6 bases). CDR3 length: 15 amino acids. Germline lookup yields CDR1 LNHDA and CDR2 SQIVND (reference sequence). The V end lost 5 bases, the J end lost 8 bases, and 18 bases lay between the germline ends. CDR3 sequence (DNA): TGTGCCAGTAGTCGCCCAGGGGTTCTGGGGGAAAAACTGTTTTTT. It codes for CASSRPGVLGEKLFF.

In its sample, this clone was seen once. The chain has TRBV28 and TRBJ2-2, with 8 bases matching TRBD1. Germline V lookup: CDR1 MDHEN, CDR2 SYDVKM. This CDR3 spans 16 amino acids. V lost 4 bases, J lost 2 bases, and 6 bases stayed unmatched. The CDR3 DNA follows: TGTGCCAGCAGTTGGGGACAGGCGTTTAACACCGGGGAGCTGTTTTTT. It specifies CASSWGQAFNTGELFF. Supplemented by reference TRBV28 and TRBJ2-2, the full variable domain reads DVKVTQSSRYLVKRTGEKVFLECVQDMDHENMFWYRQDPGLGLRLIYFSYDVKMKEKGDIPEGYSVSREKKERFSLILESASTNQTSMYLCASSWGQAFNTGELFFGEGSRLTVL.

This rearrangement joins TRBV19 to TRBJ2-5; 9 nucleotides agree with TRBD1. Germline values: CDR1 LNHDA, CDR2 SQIVND (reference sequence). The CDR3 covers 14 residues. Losses at the gene ends were 5 bases for V and 6 bases for J; bases not matched to a gene: 7. The CDR3 region is CASSLQDRGKTQYF. The CDR3 nucleotides read TGTGCCAGTAGTCTACAGGACAGGGGAAAGACCCAGTACTTC.

The chain joins TRBV6-5 to TRBJ1-3; D remains ambiguous. The V gene's germline CDR1 is MNHEY and CDR2 SVGAGI. V lost 7 bases, J lost 0 bases, and 13 bases lay in between. The CDR3 loop spans 15 amino acids. CDR3 in DNA: TGTGCCAGCATTGGTCAGGCACTCTCTGGAAACACCATATATTTT. Translated, it gives CASIGQALSGNTIYF.

The V and J genes are TRBV4-1 and TRBJ2-3, with D possibly matching TRBD2 (5 bases). The CDR3 runs to 17 residues. From germline, CDR1 is MGHRA and CDR2 YSYEKL. With 1 base removed from V and 1 base from J, the gap between germline ends came to 15 bases. The CDR3 DNA is TGCGCCAGCAGCCAAGGTGTTATGGTGCGGGGCACAGATACGCAGTATTTT. As protein: CASSQGVMVRGTDTQYF.

This rearrangement joins TRBV12-3 or TRBV12-4 to TRBJ1-6; D gene uncertain. The V end lost 3 bases, the J end lost 7 bases, and 4 bases lay between the germline ends. The CDR3 sequence is 12 residues long. This CDR3 is CASSFSNSPLHF. For the CDR3, the DNA is TGTGCCAGCAGTTTCTCGAATTCACCCCTCCACTTT.